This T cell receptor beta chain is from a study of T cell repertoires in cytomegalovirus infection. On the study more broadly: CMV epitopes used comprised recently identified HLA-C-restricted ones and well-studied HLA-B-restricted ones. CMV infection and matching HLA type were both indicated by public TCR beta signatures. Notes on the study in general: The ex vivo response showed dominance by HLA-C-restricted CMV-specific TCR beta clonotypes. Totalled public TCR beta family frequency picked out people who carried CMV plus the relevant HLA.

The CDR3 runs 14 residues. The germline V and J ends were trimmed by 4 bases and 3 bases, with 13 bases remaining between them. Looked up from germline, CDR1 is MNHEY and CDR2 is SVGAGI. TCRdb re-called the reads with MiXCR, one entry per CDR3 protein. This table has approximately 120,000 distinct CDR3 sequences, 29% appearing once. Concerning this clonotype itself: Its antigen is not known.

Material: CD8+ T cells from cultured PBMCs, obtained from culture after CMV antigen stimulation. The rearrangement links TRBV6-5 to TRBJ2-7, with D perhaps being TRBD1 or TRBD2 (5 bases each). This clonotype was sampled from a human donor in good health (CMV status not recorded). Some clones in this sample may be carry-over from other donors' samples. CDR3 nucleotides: TGTGCCAGCAGTTTTCGGGACGGAGTCTACGAGCAGTACTTC. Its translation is CASSFRDGVYEQYF.